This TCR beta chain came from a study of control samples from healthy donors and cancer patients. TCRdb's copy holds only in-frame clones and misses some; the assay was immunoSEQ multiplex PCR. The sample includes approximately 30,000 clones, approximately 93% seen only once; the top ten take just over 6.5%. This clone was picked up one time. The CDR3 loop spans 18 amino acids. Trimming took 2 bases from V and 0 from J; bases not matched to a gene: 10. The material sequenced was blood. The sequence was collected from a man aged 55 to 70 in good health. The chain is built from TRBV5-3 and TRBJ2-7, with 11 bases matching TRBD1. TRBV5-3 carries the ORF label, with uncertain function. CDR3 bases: TGTGCCAGAAGCTTTCGAACGGGACAGGGGGTCCTCTCCTACGAGCAGTACTTC. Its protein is CARSFRTGQGVLSYEQYF.